What follows are 3 T cell receptor beta chains derived from one specimen sequenced in a study of T cells in Graves' hyperthyroidism and ophthalmopathy (dated by TCRdb to the late 2010s). The receptor library was made with multiplex PCR. Sequencing used an Illumina HiSeq 2000. TCR beta CDR3 regions were amplified from RNA transcripts. The first round of RT-PCR for the TCR CDR3 was performed with the HTBI primer set and the Qiagen OneStep RT-PCR kit. TCRdb took the public reads, trimmed them with fastp at Q25, ran MiXCR for clone calling and kept in-frame beta chains. Identical CDR3 proteins give one entry, which carries the most common genes and DNA. The sample data list a few hundred thousand distinct CDR3 sequences, and roughly 50% of these were observed just once. About 7.9% of the sample goes to the ten largest clones. Source material: peripheral blood or thyroid tissue (not recorded which). The receptors were gathered from a woman younger than 35 with Graves' hyperthyroidism. Donor details come from another sample of the same person, matched by shared clones.

The table lists this clonotype with many counts. The rearrangement joins TRBV24-1 to TRBJ1-5; D perhaps matches TRBD1 (6 bases). There are 16 residues in the CDR3. With 2 bases removed from V and 5 bases from J, the gap between germline ends came to 15 bases. The germline gives CDR1 KGHDR, CDR2 SFDVKD. The CDR3 loop is CATSDWDKSADQPQHF. The CDR3 DNA follows: TGTGCCACCAGTGATTGGGACAAATCAGCCGATCAGCCCCAGCATTTT.

This clonotype has a handful of counts. This chain uses TRBV20-1 with TRBJ1-1, with a tentative D call TRBD1 (6 bases). V lost 1 base and J 0 bases, leaving 15 bases between the germline ends. The CDR3 consists of 16 residues. The germline V gene encodes CDR1 DFQATT and CDR2 SNEGSKA (reference sequence). The DNA for the CDR3 is TGCAGTGCTAGAGGCCTTCGGGGACAACTGAACACTGAAGCTTTCTTT. This codes for CSARGLRGQLNTEAFF.

The genes are TRBV9 and TRBJ1-2; no firm D call. The CDR3 sequence is 15 residues long. V was clipped by 4 bases and J by 3 bases, with 16 bases between them. The germline CDR1 and CDR2 sequences are SGDLS and YYNGEE. In DNA form, the CDR3 reads TGTGCCAGCAGCTTAACTCGAGGTGGAGACTATGGCTACACCTTC. Residues: CASSLTRGGDYGYTF.